This TCR beta chain was documented in a study of identical twins. Study-level results: Modeled out-of-frame TCR alpha sharing in monozygotic twins fell below observed levels.

TCRdb passed the 5' RACE reads through MiXCR, listing each CDR3 protein once. The data contain approximately 700,000 distinct CDR3 sequences, approximately 6.1% of them singletons. This clonotype was seen ten or more times. The antigen is not known. This CDR3 has 14 residues. CDR1 MDHEN and CDR2 SYDVKM come from the germline V gene. V is TRBV28 and J is TRBJ2-3; perhaps TRBD2 as D (7 bases). The sample was naive T cells sorted from blood. The clonotype comes from a man between 18 and 29 years old in good health. In DNA form, the CDR3 reads TGTCCCCTACTAGGCGGGGGCGTTTGGGATACGCAGTATTTT. This translates into CPLLGGGVWDTQYF.